One and the same sample provided the 25 T cell receptor beta chains below, sequenced in a study of human T cells and chemical hapten exposure. Stated time point: pre-sensitization, week 0. This sample's treatment: therapeutic diphenylcyclopropenone sensitization with weekly scalp DPC. TCRdb recomputed calls from the RACE reads with MiXCR, one row per CDR3 protein. In the table there are approximately 260,000 distinct CDR3 sequences, about 7.7% of which are singletons. The sequencing here drew on whole blood, taken in connection with sensitization to the hapten diphenylcyclopropenone (DPC). These receptors originate from a man younger than 35 with alopecia areata. Some clones in this sample may be carry-over from other donors' samples.

This clonotype has at least ten counts. V gene TRBV2 combines with J gene TRBJ2-3; the match to TRBD2 covers 15 bases. Per germline, CDR1 SNHLY and CDR2 FYNNEI. Germline trimming cut 6 bases from V and 8 bases from J; bases unmatched to any gene: 12. The length of the CDR3 is 17 residues. CDR3 loop: CASRGGLAGGSRVTQYF. DNA of the CDR3: TGTGCCAGCAGAGGGGGACTAGCGGGGGGCTCCCGCGTTACGCAGTATTTT.

V is TRBV2 and J is TRBJ2-2; a weak D match, TRBD1 (6 bases). V lost 4 bases and J lost 6, with 12 bases in between. The CDR3 is made up of 14 amino acids. Per germline, CDR1 SNHLY and CDR2 FYNNEI. The CDR3 spells CASSGYRDAGELFF. The DNA for the CDR3 is TGTGCCAGCAGTGGATACAGGGACGCCGGGGAGCTGTTTTTT.

There are a few counts of this clonotype. V is TRBV6-5 and J is TRBJ1-2, with D tentatively TRBD1 (5 bases). The CDR3 is 16 amino acids. Germline loops: CDR1 MNHEY, CDR2 SVGAGI. V was trimmed by 0 bases and J by 7 bases, leaving 18 bases between them. This chain's CDR3 is CASSYSTSGRAFGYTF. The CDR3 nucleotides read TGTGCCAGCAGTTACTCGACGAGCGGCAGGGCCTTTGGCTACACCTTC.

This clonotype has a handful of counts. The chain recombines TRBV12-3 or TRBV12-4 with TRBJ1-6, with unresolved D. The CDR3 consists of 14 residues. Deletions cut 2 bases from V and 10 bases from J, with 12 bases between. The CDR3 DNA reads TGTGCCAGCAGTTTACAGTCAGGAGAATCACCCCTCCACTTT. Its translation is CASSLQSGESPLHF.

The chain has TRBV28 and TRBJ2-7; 7 bases align to TRBD1. Germline loops: CDR1 MDHEN, CDR2 SYDVKM. The CDR3 covers 14 residues. J gave up 2 bases and V 6 bases, and 7 bases lay outside the gene matches. The CDR3 here is CASRPDRVPYEQYF. The CDR3 nucleotides read TGTGCCAGCAGACCTGACAGGGTTCCCTACGAGCAGTACTTC.

This clonotype was seen only a few times. J is TRBJ1-3 and V is TRBV6-5, with 9 bases aligning to TRBD1. The V segment lost 7 bases and the J segment 0 bases; nucleotides outside the gene matches: 4. There are 15 residues in the CDR3. Germline CDR1 MNHEY, CDR2 SVGAGI. The CDR3 DNA is TGTGCCAGCAAGGGGGACAGGGACTCTGGAAACACCATATATTTT. Its translation: CASKGDRDSGNTIYF.

This chain uses TRBV29-1 with TRBJ2-1; tentatively, D is TRBD1 (5 bases). Germline CDR1 and CDR2: SQVTM and ANQGSEA. The CDR3 runs to 11 residues. V was cut by 6 bases and J by 5 bases, with 8 bases left in between. The CDR3 loop is CSVPTDNEQFF. The DNA for the CDR3 is TGCAGCGTCCCGACAGACAATGAGCAGTTCTTC.

The J gene is TRBJ1-2, the V gene TRBV5-4; D is undetermined. This CDR3 has 15 amino acids. Deletions cut 3 bases from V and 1 base from J, with 13 bases between. Germline assignment: CDR1 SGHNT and CDR2 YYREEE (reference sequence). CDR3 DNA sequence: TGTGCCAGCAGCTCCATGGCGGGGTTTAACTATGGCTACACCTTC. This sequence encodes CASSSMAGFNYGYTF.

The rearrangement uses TRBV4-1 and TRBJ1-1; D ambiguous. Germline V gives CDR1 MGHRA, CDR2 YSYEKL. The CDR3 consists of 12 residues. The ends were cut back, 4 bases at V and 7 bases at J, with 10 bases in the middle. CDR3 sequence (DNA): TGCGCCAGCAGCCTTTCGTGGGGTGAAGCTTTCTTT. Residues: CASSLSWGEAFF.

This clonotype has a handful of counts. The rearrangement joins TRBV12-3 or TRBV12-4 to TRBJ1-2, with D possibly TRBD1 on 5 matching bases. This CDR3 comprises 17 residues. Trimming took 3 bases from V and 1 from J, leaving 18 bases between them. DNA for the CDR3: TGTGCCAGCAGTTTTTTAGGGGCGCTGGGAAATAACTATGGCTACACCTTC. Encoded protein: CASSFLGALGNNYGYTF.

This rearrangement joins TRBV3-1 to TRBJ2-3; D remains unclear. The CDR3 has 13 residues. V dropped 2 bases and J dropped 2 bases, with 5 bases sitting between them. Looked up from germline, CDR1 is LGHDT and CDR2 is YNNKEL (reference sequence). Here the CDR3 DNA reads TGTGCCAGCAGCCAACTATACACAGATACGCAGTATTTT. Translating gives CASSQLYTDTQYF.

The J gene is TRBJ2-3, the V gene TRBV6-2 or TRBV6-3; 10 bases are a match to TRBD2. The CDR3 runs 18 residues. J lost 0 bases, V lost 2 bases, and 8 bases had no gene match. Per the germline V gene, CDR1 is MNHEY and CDR2 is SVGEGT. The CDR3 DNA reads TGTGCCAGCAGTTACCCCCCCGGACTAGCGGCTAGCACAGATACGCAGTATTTT. Translation gives CASSYPPGLAASTDTQYF.

This clonotype was detected a few times. The chain joins TRBV10-3 to TRBJ1-2; 7 bases are shared with TRBD1. Looked up from germline, CDR1 is ENHRY and CDR2 is SYGVKD. V lost 5 bases, J lost 6 bases, and 3 bases stayed unmatched. CDR3 length: 12 amino acids. CDR3: CAISPQGDGYTF. CDR3 DNA sequence: TGTGCCATCAGTCCCCAGGGGGATGGCTACACCTTC.

This rearrangement joins TRBV20-1 to TRBJ1-1; D is perhaps TRBD1 (6 bases). The CDR3 sequence is 13 residues long. V gave up 3 bases and J gave up 5 bases, with 13 bases separating them. Germline-derived CDR1 and CDR2 are DFQATT and SNEGSKA (reference sequence). This chain's CDR3 is CSARMQGWTEAFF. The CDR3 DNA is TGCAGTGCTAGGATGCAGGGGTGGACTGAAGCTTTCTTT.

The chain is built from TRBV11-2 and TRBJ2-3; unclear D gene. Germline V gene lookup returns CDR1 SGHAT and CDR2 FQNNGV. The CDR3 sequence is 14 residues long. Trimming took 2 bases from V and 3 from J, leaving 9 bases between them. CDR3 coding DNA: TGTGCCAGCAGCTTAAGTCGGGTAACAGATACGCAGTATTTT. This translates into CASSLSRVTDTQYF.

The V and J genes are TRBV3-1 and TRBJ2-5; D is perhaps TRBD2 (6 bases). Germline CDR1 is LGHDT and CDR2 is YNNKEL (reference sequence). V lost 2 bases to trimming and J lost 13 bases, with 14 bases between them. The CDR3 sequence is 12 residues long. The CDR3 DNA reads TGTGCCAGCAGCCAACGCGGGACTGTTCCGTACTTC. Its protein is CASSQRGTVPYF.

A few counts support this clonotype. This rearrangement joins TRBV29-1 to TRBJ2-3; 11 nucleotides line up with TRBD2. V trimming: 2 bases; J trimming: 6 bases; junction bases outside the gene matches: 10. This CDR3 is 16 amino acids long. Germline CDR1 reads SQVTM; CDR2 reads ANQGSEA. The CDR3 reads CSVERRASGGMDTQYF. CDR3 nucleotides: TGCAGCGTTGAAAGGAGGGCTAGCGGGGGGATGGATACGCAGTATTTT.

The chain links TRBV9 to TRBJ2-1; 7 bases line up with TRBD1. Germline CDR1 is SGDLS and CDR2 is YYNGEE. This CDR3 is built from 15 residues. J gave up 6 bases and V 0 bases, and 6 bases lay outside the gene matches. The CDR3 DNA reads TGTGCCAGCAGCGTAGGTGGGGGACAGCCCAATGAGCAGTTCTTC. Translating it yields CASSVGGGQPNEQFF.

The chain uses TRBV20-1 and TRBJ2-2; D call uncertain. V was pared by 3 bases and J by 0 bases, with 8 bases between. The CDR3 runs 14 residues. The V gene's germline CDR1 is DFQATT and CDR2 SNEGSKA (reference sequence). The CDR3 region is CSARGRPNTGELFF. The CDR3, as DNA: TGCAGTGCTAGGGGCAGACCGAACACCGGGGAGCTGTTTTTT.

Ten or more counts support this clonotype. CDR3 region: CASGEGSNTGELFF. CDR3 nucleotides: TGTGCCAGCGGGGAAGGATCGAACACCGGGGAGCTGTTTTTT. The chain employs TRBV6-5 and TRBJ2-2; D uncertain. The CDR3 runs 14 residues. Trimming cost V 8 bases and J 0 bases, with 10 bases left between them. CDR1 and CDR2 (germline): MNHEY, SVGAGI.

This clonotype was recorded many times. This rearrangement joins TRBV6-4 to TRBJ2-1, with D perhaps TRBD2 (6 bases). The germline V gene encodes CDR1 MRHNA and CDR2 SNTAGT. Trimming cost V 0 bases and J 0 bases, with 6 bases left between them. This CDR3 is built from 15 residues. The CDR3 DNA reads TGTGCCAGCAGTGACTCTAGCGGCTCCTACAATGAGCAGTTCTTC. This gives the protein CASSDSSGSYNEQFF.

This clonotype has ten or more counts. The chain employs TRBV12-3 or TRBV12-4 and TRBJ2-2, with D possibly being TRBD1 or TRBD2 (5 bases each). This CDR3 has 13 amino acids. Trimming took off 6 bases at V and 5 bases at J, with 10 bases between the two ends. In DNA form, the CDR3 reads TGTGCCAGCAGCCTCAGGGAGACCGGGGAGCTGTTTTTT. Residues: CASSLRETGELFF.

This clonotype was seen ten or more times. The J gene is TRBJ1-4, the V gene TRBV28; 11 bases are shared with TRBD1. J gave up 3 bases and V 6 bases, and 3 bases lay outside the gene matches. CDR3 size: 15 residues. In germline, CDR1 is MDHEN, CDR2 SYDVKM. The CDR3 loop is CASRDRGQANEKLFF. The CDR3, as DNA: TGTGCCAGCAGGGACAGGGGGCAAGCTAATGAAAAACTGTTTTTT.

Many counts were recorded for this clonotype. The J gene is TRBJ2-7, the V gene TRBV28, with a possible D match to TRBD2 (7 bases). The germline gives CDR1 MDHEN, CDR2 SYDVKM. V lost 8 bases and J 2 bases, leaving 13 bases between the germline ends. The CDR3 totals 13 residues. CDR3 nucleotide sequence: TGTGCCAGCTCCCAGCGGGACACCTACGAGCAGTACTTC. Translated: CASSQRDTYEQYF.

V and J are TRBV20-1 and TRBJ2-3, with 7 bases identical to TRBD1. The J segment lost 2 bases and the V segment lost 0 bases, leaving 8 bases of the junction unmatched. CDR1 DFQATT and CDR2 SNEGSKA come from the germline V gene (reference sequence). The CDR3 length is 16 residues. CDR3 amino acids: CSARDLQGKNTDTQYF. The CDR3, as DNA: TGCAGTGCTAGAGATCTACAGGGGAAAAACACAGATACGCAGTATTTT.